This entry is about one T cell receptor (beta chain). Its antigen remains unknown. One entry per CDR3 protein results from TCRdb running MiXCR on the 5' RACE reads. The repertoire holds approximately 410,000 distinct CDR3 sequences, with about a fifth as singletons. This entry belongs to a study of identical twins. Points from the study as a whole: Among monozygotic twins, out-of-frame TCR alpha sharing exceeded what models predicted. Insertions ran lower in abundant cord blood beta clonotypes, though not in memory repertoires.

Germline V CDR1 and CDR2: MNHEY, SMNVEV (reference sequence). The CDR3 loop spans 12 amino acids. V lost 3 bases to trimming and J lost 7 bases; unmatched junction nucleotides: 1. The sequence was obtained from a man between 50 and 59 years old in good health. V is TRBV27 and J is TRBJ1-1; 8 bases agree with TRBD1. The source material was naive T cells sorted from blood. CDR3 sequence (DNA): TGTGCCAGCAGTTTGACAGGGGTTGAAGCTTTCTTT. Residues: CASSLTGVEAFF.